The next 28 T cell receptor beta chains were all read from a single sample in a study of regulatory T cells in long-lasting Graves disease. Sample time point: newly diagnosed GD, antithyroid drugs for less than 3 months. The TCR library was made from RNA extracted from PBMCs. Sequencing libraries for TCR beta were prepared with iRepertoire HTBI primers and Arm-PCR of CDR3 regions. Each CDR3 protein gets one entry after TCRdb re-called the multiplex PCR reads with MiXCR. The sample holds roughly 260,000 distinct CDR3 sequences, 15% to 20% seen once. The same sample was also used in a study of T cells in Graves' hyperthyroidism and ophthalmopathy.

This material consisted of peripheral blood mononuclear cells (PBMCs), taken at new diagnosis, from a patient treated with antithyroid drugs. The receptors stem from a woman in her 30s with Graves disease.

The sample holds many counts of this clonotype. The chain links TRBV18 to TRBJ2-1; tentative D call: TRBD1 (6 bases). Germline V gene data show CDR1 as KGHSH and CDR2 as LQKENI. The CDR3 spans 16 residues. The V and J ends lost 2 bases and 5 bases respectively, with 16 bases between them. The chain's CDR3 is CASSPSYRDPNNEQFF. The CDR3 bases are TGTGCCAGCTCACCAAGCTACAGGGACCCCAACAATGAGCAGTTCTTC.

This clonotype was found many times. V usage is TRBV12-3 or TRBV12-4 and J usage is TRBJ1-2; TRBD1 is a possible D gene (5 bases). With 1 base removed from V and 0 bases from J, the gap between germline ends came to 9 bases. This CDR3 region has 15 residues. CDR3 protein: CASSLVSGPNYGYTF. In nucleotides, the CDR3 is TGTGCCAGCAGTTTAGTTTCGGGACCTAACTATGGCTACACCTTC.

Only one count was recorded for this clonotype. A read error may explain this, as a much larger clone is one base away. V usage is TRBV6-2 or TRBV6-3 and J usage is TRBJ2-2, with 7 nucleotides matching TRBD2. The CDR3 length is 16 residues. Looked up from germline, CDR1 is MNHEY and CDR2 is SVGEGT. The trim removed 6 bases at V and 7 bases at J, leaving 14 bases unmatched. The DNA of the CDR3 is TGTGCCAGCAGAAACGGTGGGGGGGGAGGGAACGGGGAGCTGTTTTTT. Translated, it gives CASRNGGGGGNGELFF.

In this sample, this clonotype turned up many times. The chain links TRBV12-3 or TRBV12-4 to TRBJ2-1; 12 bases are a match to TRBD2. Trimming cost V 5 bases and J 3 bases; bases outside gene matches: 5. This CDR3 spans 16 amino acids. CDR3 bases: TGTGCCAGCAGTCCCTCGACTAGCGGGGGCTACAATGAGCAGTTCTTC. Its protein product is CASSPSTSGGYNEQFF.

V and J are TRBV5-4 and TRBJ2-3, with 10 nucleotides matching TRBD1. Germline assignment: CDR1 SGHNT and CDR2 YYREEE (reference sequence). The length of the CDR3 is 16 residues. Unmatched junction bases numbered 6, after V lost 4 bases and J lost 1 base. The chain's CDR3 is CASSREGTGGTDTQYF. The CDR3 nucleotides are TGTGCCAGCAGCCGTGAGGGGACAGGGGGCACAGATACGCAGTATTTT.

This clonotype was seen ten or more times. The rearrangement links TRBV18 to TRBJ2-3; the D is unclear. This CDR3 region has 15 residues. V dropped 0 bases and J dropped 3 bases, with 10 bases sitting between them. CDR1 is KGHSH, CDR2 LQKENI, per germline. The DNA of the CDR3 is TGTGCCAGCTCACCACCCCTGGCAGCAACAGATACGCAGTATTTT. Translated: CASSPPLAATDTQYF. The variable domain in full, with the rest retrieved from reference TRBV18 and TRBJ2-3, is NAGVMQNPRHLVRRRGQEARLRCSPMKGHSHVYWYRQLPEEGLKFMVYLQKENIIDESGMPKERFSAEFPKEGPSILRIQQVVRGDSAAYFCASSPPLAATDTQYFGPGTRLTVL.

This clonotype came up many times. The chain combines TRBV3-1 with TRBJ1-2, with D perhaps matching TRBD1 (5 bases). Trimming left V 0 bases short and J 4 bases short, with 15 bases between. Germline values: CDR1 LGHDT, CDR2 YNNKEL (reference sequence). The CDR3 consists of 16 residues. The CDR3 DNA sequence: TGTGCCAGCAGCCAAGATCTCAGGGTATCGAGCTATGGCTACACCTTC. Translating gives CASSQDLRVSSYGYTF.

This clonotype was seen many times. Written as DNA, the CDR3 is TGTGCCAGCAGCCCTACAGACAGTCACACCGGGGAGCTGTTTTTT. Protein sequence: CASSPTDSHTGELFF. This chain links TRBV11-2 with TRBJ2-2; TRBD1 might be the D (5 bases). The ends were cut back, 5 bases at V and 3 bases at J, with 13 bases in the middle. CDR1 and CDR2 from the germline V gene are SGHAT and FQNNGV. This CDR3 spans 15 amino acids.

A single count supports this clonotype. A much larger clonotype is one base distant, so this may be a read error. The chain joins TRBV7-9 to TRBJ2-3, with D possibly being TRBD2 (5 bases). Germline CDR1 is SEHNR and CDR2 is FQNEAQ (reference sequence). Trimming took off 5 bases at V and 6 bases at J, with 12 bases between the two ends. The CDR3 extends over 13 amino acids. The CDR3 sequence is CASSPQPGDTQYF. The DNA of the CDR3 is TGTGCCAGCAGCCCCCAGCCGGGGGATACGCAGTATTTT.

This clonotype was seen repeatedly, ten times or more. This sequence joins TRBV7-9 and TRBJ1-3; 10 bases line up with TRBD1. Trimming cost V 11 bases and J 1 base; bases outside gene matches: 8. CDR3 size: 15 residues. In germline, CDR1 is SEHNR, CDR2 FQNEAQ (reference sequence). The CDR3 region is CAGGTGVDSGNTIYF. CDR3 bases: TGTGCCGGCGGGACAGGGGTTGATTCTGGAAACACCATATATTTT.

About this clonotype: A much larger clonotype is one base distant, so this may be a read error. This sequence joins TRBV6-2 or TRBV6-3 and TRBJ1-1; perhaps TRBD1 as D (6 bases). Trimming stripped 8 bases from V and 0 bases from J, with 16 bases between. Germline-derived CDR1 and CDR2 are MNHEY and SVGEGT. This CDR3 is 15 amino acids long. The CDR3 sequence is CASGLTQGMNTEAFF. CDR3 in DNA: TGTGCCAGCGGGCTAACTCAGGGGATGAACACTGAAGCTTTCTTT.

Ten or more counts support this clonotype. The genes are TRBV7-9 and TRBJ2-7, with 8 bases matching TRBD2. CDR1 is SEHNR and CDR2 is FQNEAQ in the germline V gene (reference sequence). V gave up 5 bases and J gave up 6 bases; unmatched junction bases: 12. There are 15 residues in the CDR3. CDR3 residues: CASSPTIAGPPEQYF. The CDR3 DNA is TGTGCCAGCAGCCCGACTATAGCGGGACCCCCCGAGCAGTACTTC.

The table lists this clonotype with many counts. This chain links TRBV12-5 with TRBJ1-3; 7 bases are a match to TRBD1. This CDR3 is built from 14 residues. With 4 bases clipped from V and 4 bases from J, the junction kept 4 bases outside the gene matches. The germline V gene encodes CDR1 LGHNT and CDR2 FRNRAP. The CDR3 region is CASGSGTDGNTIYF. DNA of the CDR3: TGTGCTAGTGGTTCCGGGACAGACGGAAACACCATATATTTT.

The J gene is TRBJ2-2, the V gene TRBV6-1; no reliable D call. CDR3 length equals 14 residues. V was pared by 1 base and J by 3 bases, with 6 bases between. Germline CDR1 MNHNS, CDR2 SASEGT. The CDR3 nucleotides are TGTGCCAGCAGTGAAGGGAAGTACACCGGGGAGCTGTTTTTT. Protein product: CASSEGKYTGELFF.

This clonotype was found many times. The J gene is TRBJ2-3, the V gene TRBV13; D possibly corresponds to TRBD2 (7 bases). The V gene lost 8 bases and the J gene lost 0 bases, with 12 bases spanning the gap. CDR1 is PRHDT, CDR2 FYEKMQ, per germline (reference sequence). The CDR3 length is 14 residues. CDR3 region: CASGGARSTDTQYF. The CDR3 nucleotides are TGTGCCAGCGGGGGGGCCAGAAGCACAGATACGCAGTATTTT.

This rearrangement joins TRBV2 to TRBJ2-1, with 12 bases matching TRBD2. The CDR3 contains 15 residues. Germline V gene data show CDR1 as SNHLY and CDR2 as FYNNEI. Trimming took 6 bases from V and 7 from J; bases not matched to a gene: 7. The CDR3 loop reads CASSSASGGVNEQFF. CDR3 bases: TGTGCCAGCAGCTCGGCTAGCGGGGGGGTGAATGAGCAGTTCTTC.

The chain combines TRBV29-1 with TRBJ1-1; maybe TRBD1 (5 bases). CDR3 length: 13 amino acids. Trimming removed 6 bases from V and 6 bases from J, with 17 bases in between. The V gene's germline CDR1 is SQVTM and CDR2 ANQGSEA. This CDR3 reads CSVARPGYPEAFF. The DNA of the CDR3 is TGCAGCGTAGCCCGGCCAGGGTACCCTGAAGCTTTCTTT.

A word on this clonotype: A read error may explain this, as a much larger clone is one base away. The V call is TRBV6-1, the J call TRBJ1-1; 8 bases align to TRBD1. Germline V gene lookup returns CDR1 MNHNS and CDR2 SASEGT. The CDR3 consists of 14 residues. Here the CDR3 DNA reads TGTGCCAGCAGTAAGTCGGACAGGGTAGCTGAAGCTTCCTTT. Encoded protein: CASSKSDRVAEASF.

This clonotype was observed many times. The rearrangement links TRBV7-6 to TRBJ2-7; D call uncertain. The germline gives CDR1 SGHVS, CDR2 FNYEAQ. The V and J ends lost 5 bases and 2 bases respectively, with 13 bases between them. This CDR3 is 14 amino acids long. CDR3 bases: TGTGCCAGCAGCCTCGGACCCGAGACCTACGAGCAGTACTTC. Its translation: CASSLGPETYEQYF.

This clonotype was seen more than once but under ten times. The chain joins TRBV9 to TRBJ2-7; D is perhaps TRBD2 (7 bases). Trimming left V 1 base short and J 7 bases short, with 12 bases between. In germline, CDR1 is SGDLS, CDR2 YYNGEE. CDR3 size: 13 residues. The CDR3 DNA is TGTGCCAGCAGCGTAAAGGGGGGGACAGAGCAGTACTTC. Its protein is CASSVKGGTEQYF.

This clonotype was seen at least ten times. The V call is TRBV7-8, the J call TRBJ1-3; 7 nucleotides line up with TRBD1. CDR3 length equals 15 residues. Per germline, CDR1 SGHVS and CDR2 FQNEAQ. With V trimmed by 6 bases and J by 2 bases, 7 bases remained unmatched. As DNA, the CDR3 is TGTGCCAGCAGGCGAACAGGGGATCCTGGAAACACCATATATTTT. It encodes CASRRTGDPGNTIYF.

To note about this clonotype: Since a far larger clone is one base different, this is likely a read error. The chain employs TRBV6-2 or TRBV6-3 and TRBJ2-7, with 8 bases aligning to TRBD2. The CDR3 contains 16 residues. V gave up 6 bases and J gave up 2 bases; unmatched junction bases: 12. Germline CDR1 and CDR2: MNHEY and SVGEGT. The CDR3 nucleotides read TGTGCCAGCAGCCCGACTAGCGAGGGGTCTGCCTACGAGCAGTACTTC. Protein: CASSPTSEGSAYEQYF.

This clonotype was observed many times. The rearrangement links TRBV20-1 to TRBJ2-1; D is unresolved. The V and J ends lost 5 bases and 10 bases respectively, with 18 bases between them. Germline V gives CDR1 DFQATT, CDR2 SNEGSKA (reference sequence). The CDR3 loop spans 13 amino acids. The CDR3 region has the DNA TGCAGTGCTCCCAAAGGCATGTTGTACGAGCAGTTCTTC. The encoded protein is CSAPKGMLYEQFF.

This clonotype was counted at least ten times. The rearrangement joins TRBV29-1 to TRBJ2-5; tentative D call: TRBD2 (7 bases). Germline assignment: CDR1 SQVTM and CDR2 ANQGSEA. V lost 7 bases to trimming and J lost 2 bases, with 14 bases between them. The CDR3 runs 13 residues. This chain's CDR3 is CSGGRGGQETQYF. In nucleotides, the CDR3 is TGCAGCGGTGGCAGGGGAGGGCAAGAGACCCAGTACTTC.

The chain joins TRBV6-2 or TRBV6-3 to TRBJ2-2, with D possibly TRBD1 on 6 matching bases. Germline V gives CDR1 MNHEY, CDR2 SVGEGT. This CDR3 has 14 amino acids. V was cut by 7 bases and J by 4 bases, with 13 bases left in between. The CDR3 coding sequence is TGTGCCAGCACCATGGACAGACTCACCGGGGAGCTGTTTTTT. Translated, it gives CASTMDRLTGELFF.

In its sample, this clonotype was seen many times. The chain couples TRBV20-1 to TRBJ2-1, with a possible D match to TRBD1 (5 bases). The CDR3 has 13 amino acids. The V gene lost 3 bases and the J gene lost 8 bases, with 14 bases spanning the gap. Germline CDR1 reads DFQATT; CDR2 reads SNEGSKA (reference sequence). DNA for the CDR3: TGCAGTGCTAGGCCGGCTAGGGGTGATGAGCAGTTCTTC. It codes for CSARPARGDEQFF.

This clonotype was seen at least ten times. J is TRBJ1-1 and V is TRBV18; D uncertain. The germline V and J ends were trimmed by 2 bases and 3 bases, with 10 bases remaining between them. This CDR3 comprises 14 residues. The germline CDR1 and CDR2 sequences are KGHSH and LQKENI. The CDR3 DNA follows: TGTGCCAGCTCACCATTACAGCAGCACACTGAAGCTTTCTTT. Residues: CASSPLQQHTEAFF.

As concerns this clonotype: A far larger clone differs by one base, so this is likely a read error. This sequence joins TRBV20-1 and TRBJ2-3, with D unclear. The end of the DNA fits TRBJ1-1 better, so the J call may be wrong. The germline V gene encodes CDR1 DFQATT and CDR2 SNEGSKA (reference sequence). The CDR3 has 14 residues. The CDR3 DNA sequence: TGCAGTACTATATACGGGAGGGCGAACACTGAAGCTTTCTTT. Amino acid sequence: CSTIYGRANTEAFF.